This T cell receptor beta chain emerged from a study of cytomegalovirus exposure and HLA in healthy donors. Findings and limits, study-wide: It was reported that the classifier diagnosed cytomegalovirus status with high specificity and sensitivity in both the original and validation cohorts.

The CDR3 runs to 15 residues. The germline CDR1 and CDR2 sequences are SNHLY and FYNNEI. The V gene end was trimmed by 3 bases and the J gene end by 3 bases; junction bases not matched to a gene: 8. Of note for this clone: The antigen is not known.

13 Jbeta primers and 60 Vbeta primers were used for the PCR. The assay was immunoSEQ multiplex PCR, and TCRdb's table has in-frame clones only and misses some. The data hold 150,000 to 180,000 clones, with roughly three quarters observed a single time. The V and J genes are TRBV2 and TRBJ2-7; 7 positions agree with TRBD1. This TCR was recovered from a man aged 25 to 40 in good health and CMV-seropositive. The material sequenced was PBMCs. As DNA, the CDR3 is TGTGCCAGCAGTGAGTTACCGGGACAGATCTACGAGCAGTACTTC. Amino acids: CASSELPGQIYEQYF.